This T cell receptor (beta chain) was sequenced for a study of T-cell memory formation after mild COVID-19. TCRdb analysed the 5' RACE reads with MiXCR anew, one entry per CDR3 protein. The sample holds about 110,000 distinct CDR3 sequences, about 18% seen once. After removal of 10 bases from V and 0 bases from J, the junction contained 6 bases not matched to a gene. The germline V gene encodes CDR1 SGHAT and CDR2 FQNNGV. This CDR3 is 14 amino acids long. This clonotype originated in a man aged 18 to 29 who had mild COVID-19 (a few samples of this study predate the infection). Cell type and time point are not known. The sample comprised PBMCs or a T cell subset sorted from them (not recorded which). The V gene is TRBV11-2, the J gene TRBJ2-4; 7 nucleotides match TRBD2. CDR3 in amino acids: CATGGSIAKNIQYF. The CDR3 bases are TGTGCCACCGGGGGGTCGATAGCCAAAAACATTCAGTACTTC.